Following are 22 T cell receptor beta chains from one sample sequenced in a study of tumor and adjacent non-tumor tissue in lung cancer. Three rounds of nested PCR, following a modified ARM-PCR protocol, produced the TCRbeta library. TCRdb reprocessed the multiplex PCR reads with MiXCR, giving one entry per CDR3 protein. Of about 70,000 distinct CDR3 sequences listed, roughly 73% are singletons. The template was RNA from unsorted bulk tissue. Sequenced: lung tumor tissue. The receptor source for this set is a man aged 55 to 70 with non-small cell lung cancer.

This clonotype was seen ten or more times. The rearrangement uses TRBV20-1 and TRBJ2-4, with TRBD1 matching over 9 bases. The CDR3 sequence is 14 residues long. Trimming at V came to 6 bases and at J to 0 bases, leaving 3 bases not matched to a gene. Germline assignment: CDR1 DFQATT and CDR2 SNEGSKA (reference sequence). The CDR3 DNA sequence: TGCAGTGCCGAGGGACAGGGAGCCAAAAACATTCAGTACTTC. Translation gives CSAEGQGAKNIQYF.

This clonotype was recorded a few times. V is TRBV9 and J is TRBJ2-2; possible D gene TRBD1, 6 bases. The CDR3 covers 14 residues. Germline CDR1 is SGDLS and CDR2 is YYNGEE. With 4 bases removed from V and 4 bases from J, the gap between germline ends came to 11 bases. CDR3 region: CASSLTGATGELFF. As DNA, the CDR3 is TGTGCCAGCAGCCTGACAGGAGCCACCGGGGAGCTGTTTTTT.

Comment on this clonotype: The CDR3 end shows no conserved phenylalanine or tryptophan, and so a read error is likely. Because the CDR3's place on the DNA is in doubt, the DNA is left out and the CDR3 is given as listed by TCRdb. The chain employs TRBV29-1 and TRBJ2-1; the table's D call TRBD1 went unverified against the DNA. Per germline, CDR1 SQVTM and CDR2 ANQGSEA. The CDR3 comprises 14 residues, both ends counted. The CDR3 sequence: CSVHLDSIYNERFI.

V usage is TRBV12-3 or TRBV12-4 and J usage is TRBJ2-1; 8 nucleotides agree with TRBD1. The CDR3 is 15 residues long. CDR3 protein: CGNRGQGISYNEQFF. The DNA of the CDR3 is TGTGGCAACAGAGGACAGGGAATCTCCTACAATGAGCAGTTCTTC.

Turning to this clonotype: In this CDR3 the conserved last residue, phenylalanine or tryptophan, is missing, so a read error is likely. The CDR3 DNA is TGTGCCAGCCGACCGACCTGGGACAGCAATCAGCCCCAGCATTTA. It codes for CASRPTWDSNQPQHL. The chain combines TRBV6-1 with TRBJ1-5, with D perhaps matching TRBD1 (5 bases). The length of the CDR3 is 15 residues. Germline lookup yields CDR1 MNHNS and CDR2 SASEGT. V lost 8 bases and J lost 1, with 15 bases in between.

In the case of this clonotype: A read error may be the cause here, since a much bigger clone is one base away. This sequence joins TRBV11-2 and TRBJ2-2, with unresolved D. Germline V lookup: CDR1 SGHAT, CDR2 FQNNGV. The CDR3 totals 13 residues. CDR3: CVSSLGRPGELFF. The DNA for the CDR3 is TGTGTCAGCAGCTTAGGGCGGCCCGGGGAGCTGTTTTTT.

This clonotype has at least ten counts. The chain employs TRBV6-1 and TRBJ1-5, with 9 positions matching TRBD1. CDR3 length equals 15 residues. The germline gives CDR1 MNHNS, CDR2 SASEGT. The trim removed 0 bases at V and 4 bases at J, leaving 1 base unmatched. Written as DNA, the CDR3 is TGTGCCAGCAGTGAAGCCGGGACAGGGAATCAGCCCCAGCATTTT. Protein product: CASSEAGTGNQPQHF.

The V gene is TRBV20-1, the J gene TRBJ2-1; no firm D call. The CDR3 length is 13 residues. Between the trimmed V and J ends, which lost 4 bases and 10 bases, there was a span of 17 bases. The germline V gene encodes CDR1 DFQATT and CDR2 SNEGSKA (reference sequence). CDR3 amino acids: CSANIFIRPEQFF. For the CDR3, the DNA is TGCAGTGCTAATATATTCATTCGGCCCGAGCAGTTCTTC.

The count of this clonotype is one. This rearrangement joins TRBV20-1 to TRBJ1-1; the D gene is possibly TRBD1 (5 bases). Germline lookup yields CDR1 DFQATT and CDR2 SNEGSKA (reference sequence). The CDR3 has 13 amino acids. The CDR3 protein is CIAAGRGTTEAFF. The CDR3 nucleotides are TGCATAGCTGCTGGGAGAGGGACTACTGAAGCTTTCTTT.

With respect to this clonotype: Here the CDR3 omits its conserved ending phenylalanine or tryptophan, so a read error is the likely source. The DNA is omitted, as the CDR3 cannot be located on it reliably, and the CDR3 follows TCRdb's listing. The V call is TRBV20-1, the J call TRBJ1-2; whether TRBD1, the table's D call, matches the DNA was not checked. Germline V gives CDR1 DFQATT, CDR2 SNEGSKA (reference sequence). From its first to its last residue, the CDR3 has 13 amino acids. This CDR3 is CSARIGVNYGYTV.

This clonotype was counted between two and nine times. Possible read error: a much larger clone is one base away. V usage is TRBV6-1 and J usage is TRBJ2-7; D remains ambiguous. The V end was cut by 5 bases, the J end by 2 bases, with 13 bases between. Germline CDR1 and CDR2: MNHNS and SASEGT. The CDR3 contains 14 residues. The CDR3 sequence is CASSFRAPTYEQYF. CDR3 sequence (DNA): TGTGCCAGCAGTTTCCGGGCCCCCACCTACGAGCAGTACTTC.

The chain couples TRBV5-1 to TRBJ1-3, with D unresolved. The V gene lost 2 bases and the J gene lost 0 bases, with 9 bases spanning the gap. The germline CDR1 and CDR2 sequences are SGHRS and YFSETQ. The CDR3 is 15 residues long. CDR3 loop: CASSFYADSGNTIYF. CDR3 sequence (DNA): TGCGCCAGCAGCTTTTACGCGGACTCTGGAAACACCATATATTTT.

A remark on this clonotype: As the CDR3 is not closed by the conserved phenylalanine or tryptophan, this likely results from a read error. This chain connects TRBV29-1 to TRBJ1-1; D perhaps matches TRBD1 (6 bases). Trimming took off 7 bases at V and 3 bases at J, with 15 bases between the two ends. Germline loops: CDR1 SQVTM, CDR2 ANQGSEA. The CDR3 totals 13 residues. The CDR3 is CSALAGEDTEAFS. In nucleotides, the CDR3 is TGCAGCGCCTTGGCAGGGGAGGACACTGAAGCTTTCTCT.

Regarding this clonotype: The junction departs from the called germline gene at one end, perhaps through a read error. V gene TRBV20-1 combines with J gene TRBJ2-1; D possibly corresponds to TRBD2 (5 bases). CDR1 DFQATT and CDR2 SNEGSKA come from the germline V gene (reference sequence). CDR3 size: 14 residues. The CDR3 sequence: CSSRGQRIHNEQFF. CDR3 coding DNA: TGCAGTTCTAGAGGGCAGCGAATACACAATGAGCAGTTCTTC.

The chain uses TRBV6-1 and TRBJ2-3; the match to TRBD2 covers 7 bases. The CDR3 totals 16 residues. From germline, CDR1 is MNHNS and CDR2 SASEGT. J gave up 15 bases and V 5 bases, and 23 bases lay outside the gene matches. The chain's CDR3 is CASSSEHGTITDTHYF. CDR3 DNA sequence: TGTGCCAGCAGTTCCGAGCACGGGACTATAACAGATACCCACTATTTT.

This clonotype has a handful of counts. This may be a read error: a much more frequent sequence differs by one nucleotide. The genes are TRBV20-1 and TRBJ2-3; D unresolved. The germline V gene encodes CDR1 DFQATT and CDR2 SNEGSKA (reference sequence). This CDR3 is 14 amino acids long. V was shortened by 4 bases and J by 3 bases, with 14 bases between the two germline ends. The DNA for the CDR3 is TGCAGTGCTAAGTCCAGTTTTAAAACAGATACGCAGTATTTT. This translates into CSAKSSFKTDTQYF.

Of note for this clonotype: Germline is not matched at one junction end, which may reflect a read error. This chain links TRBV29-1 with TRBJ1-1; TRBD1 is a possible D gene (6 bases). Germline assignment: CDR1 SQVTM and CDR2 ANQGSEA. The CDR3 covers 13 residues. DNA of the CDR3: TGCAGTGCCTCGGCAGGGGAGGACACTGAAACTTTCTTT. It specifies CSASAGEDTETFF.

The rearrangement joins TRBV10-1 to TRBJ1-5; tentative D call: TRBD1 (5 bases). Germline V lookup: CDR1 WNHNN, CDR2 SYGVQD (reference sequence). V lost 11 bases and J lost 9, with 20 bases in between. This CDR3 is 13 amino acids long. CDR3 coding DNA: TGCGCCGGGGCCTGGAGCGGGGATCGGCCCCAGCATTTT. Protein sequence: CAGAWSGDRPQHF.

On this clonotype itself: Just one base apart from a much larger clone, this may be a read error. The rearrangement joins TRBV20-1 to TRBJ2-7, with TRBD2 matching over 8 bases. The germline CDR1 and CDR2 sequences are DFQATT and SNEGSKA (reference sequence). The junction had 13 bases not matched to a gene; V was cut back by 6 bases and J by 3 bases. This CDR3 has 15 residues. The CDR3 loop reads CSAMGLVGAFYEQYF. The CDR3 DNA is TGCAGTGCAATGGGACTAGTGGGAGCCTTCTACGAGCAGTACTTC.

To note about this clonotype: Because it lacks the conserved phenylalanine or tryptophan at the end, this CDR3 is likely a read error. The DNA is left out, because the CDR3 cannot be placed on it with certainty; the CDR3 is given as TCRdb lists it. The rearrangement joins TRBV6-1 to TRBJ2-6; the table assigns TRBD2, which was not confirmed against the DNA. Ends included, the CDR3 has 17 residues. Germline CDR1 MNHNS, CDR2 SASEGT. This CDR3 is CASSAHPWTSGANVLNL.

In this sample, this clonotype turned up once. Germline is not matched at one junction end, which may reflect a read error. The CDR3 loop is CSGSGATNTEAIF. CDR3 nucleotides: TGCAGCGGCTCAGGGGCCACGAACACTGAAGCTATCTTT. V usage is TRBV29-1 and J usage is TRBJ1-1; TRBD1 is a possible D gene (6 bases). Germline V gene data show CDR1 as SQVTM and CDR2 as ANQGSEA. This CDR3 comprises 13 residues.

The rearrangement links TRBV18 to TRBJ1-5; maybe TRBD1 (5 bases). The CDR3 is 15 residues long. The ends were cut back, 5 bases at V and 3 bases at J, with 14 bases in the middle. Germline lookup yields CDR1 KGHSH and CDR2 LQKENI. For the CDR3, the DNA is TGTGCCAGCTCAAAGGACATGGGGCCCAATCAGCCCCAGCATTTT. As protein: CASSKDMGPNQPQHF.